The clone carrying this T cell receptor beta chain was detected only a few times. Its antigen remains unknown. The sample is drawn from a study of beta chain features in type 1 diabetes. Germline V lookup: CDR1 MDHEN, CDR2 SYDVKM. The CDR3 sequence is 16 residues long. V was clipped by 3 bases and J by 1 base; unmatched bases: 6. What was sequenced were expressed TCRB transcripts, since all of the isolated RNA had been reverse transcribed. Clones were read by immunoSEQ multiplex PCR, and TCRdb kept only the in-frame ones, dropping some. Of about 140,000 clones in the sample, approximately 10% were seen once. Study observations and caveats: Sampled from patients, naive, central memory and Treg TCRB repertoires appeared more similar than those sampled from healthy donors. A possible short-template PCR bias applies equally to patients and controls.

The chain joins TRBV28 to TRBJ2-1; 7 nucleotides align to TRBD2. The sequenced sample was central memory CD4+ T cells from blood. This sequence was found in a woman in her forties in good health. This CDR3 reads CASSFSASGSYNEQFF. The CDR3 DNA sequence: TGTGCCAGCAGTTTTAGCGCTAGCGGATCCTACAATGAGCAGTTCTTC.